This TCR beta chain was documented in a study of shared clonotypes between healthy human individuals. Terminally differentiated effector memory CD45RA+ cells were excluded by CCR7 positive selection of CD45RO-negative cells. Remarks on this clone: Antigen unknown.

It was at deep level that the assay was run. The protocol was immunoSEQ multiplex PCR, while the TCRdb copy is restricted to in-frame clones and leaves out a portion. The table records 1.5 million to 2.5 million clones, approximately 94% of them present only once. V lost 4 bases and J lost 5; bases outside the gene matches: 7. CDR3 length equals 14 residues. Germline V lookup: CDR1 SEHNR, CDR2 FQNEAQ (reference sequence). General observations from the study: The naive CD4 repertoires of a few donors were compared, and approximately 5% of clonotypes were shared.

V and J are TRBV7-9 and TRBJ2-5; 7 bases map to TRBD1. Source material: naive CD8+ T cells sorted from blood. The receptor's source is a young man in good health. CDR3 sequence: CASSSDRDRETQYF. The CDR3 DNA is TGTGCCAGCAGCTCCGACAGGGATAGGGAGACCCAGTACTTC.